These T cell receptor beta chains were read from a single sample in a study of cytotoxic CD8 clonotypes in ibrutinib-treated CLL. Clones were read by immunoSEQ multiplex PCR, and TCRdb kept only the in-frame ones, dropping some. In the table there are some 50,000 clones, roughly 63% of which are singletons. Sample: PBMCs, taken after 24 months of ibrutinib treatment. The receptor set was obtained from a human donor with chronic lymphocytic leukemia. Each CDR3 is given with its conserved first and last residue. D genes are given only for firm matches. A row's size may be missing; if present it is once, few, many or a size class.

>TRBJ1-5|14|-|TRBV5-6|-
TGTGCCAGCAGCTTGGAAGGGGTGGAGCGGCCCCAGCATTTT
CASSLEGVERPQHF
>TRBJ1-6|19|-|TRBV5-1|TRBD1
TGCGCCAGCAGCTCCTCCGGGACAGGGACAGGCTCCTATAATTCACCCCTCCACTTT
CASSSSGTGTGSYNSPLHF
>TRBJ1-6|13|-|TRBV4-1|-
TGCGCCAGCAGGTTCGCACAGGAATCACCCCTCCACTTT
CASRFAQESPLHF
>TRBJ2-5|13|few|TRBV29-1|-
TGCAGCGCCCGGACAGTCCAGAGGGAGACCCAGTACTTC
CSARTVQRETQYF
>TRBJ1-6|16|few|TRBV6-1|-
TGTGCCAGCAGTGAAGCGTCGGGGGGAGGTAATTCACCCCTCCACTTT
CASSEASGGGNSPLHF
>TRBJ2-7|13|few|TRBV11-2|-
TGTGCCAGCTGTCGGGGCGAGGCCTACGAGCAGTACTTC
CASCRGEAYEQYF
>TRBJ1-2|13|many|TRBV19|-
TGTGCCAGTATGGCCGACGCTAGCTATGGCTACACCTTC
CASMADASYGYTF
>TRBJ2-7|15|-|TRBV1|-
TGCACCAGCAGCCAAGGGATGGGGGGGGCCTACGAGCAGTACTTC
CTSSQGMGGAYEQYF
>TRBJ2-6|16|-|TRBV29-1|TRBD1
TGCAGCGTTTTATACAGGGGGAGAGCAGGGGCCAACGTCCTGACTTTC
CSVLYRGRAGANVLTF
>TRBJ2-7|16|-|TRBV7-8|TRBD2
TGTGCCAGCAGCTTAGGGTCTAGCGGGGGGACGTTCGAGCAGTACTTC
CASSLGSSGGTFEQYF
>TRBJ1-1|13|-|TRBV11-1|-
TGTGCCAGCAGCTTAGCGGATGCCACTGAAGCTTTCTTT
CASSLADATEAFF
>TRBJ2-3|18|few|TRBV5-1|TRBD2
TGCGCCAGCAGCTTGGCCAGGACTAGCGGGGACCCACCAGATACGCAGTATTTT
CASSLARTSGDPPDTQYF
>TRBJ2-7|14|-|TRBV7-8|-
TGTGCCAGCAGCTCCTCCGGAAATCGGCGGGAGCAGTACTTC
CASSSSGNRREQYF
>TRBJ1-2|12|once|TRBV5-4|-
TGTGCCAGCAGCTTGGAGGGCTATGGCTACACCTTC
CASSLEGYGYTF
>TRBJ2-5|16|-|TRBV13|TRBD2
TGTGCCAGCAGCTCTGGGCTAGCGGGGGGGCCTTCGACCCAGTACTTC
CASSSGLAGGPSTQYF
>TRBJ2-7|12|medium-sized|TRBV7-9|-
TGTGCCAGCGGGGATGGATCCTACGAGCAGTACTTC
CASGDGSYEQYF
>TRBJ1-1|14|-|TRBV5-6|TRBD1
TGTGCCAGCAGCTCACGGGACAGGGGACCTGAAGCTTTCTTT
CASSSRDRGPEAFF
>TRBJ1-1|16|-|TRBV21-1|-
TGTGCCAGCAGCAAAGGAGGTCAGGGAGGGAACACTGAAGCTTTCTTT
CASSKGGQGGNTEAFF
>TRBJ1-1|12|many|TRBV29-1|-
TGCAGCGTATTACAGGGTAGCACTGAAGCTTTCTTT
CSVLQGSTEAFF
>TRBJ1-1|14|-|TRBV19|-
TGTGCCAGTAAAGAAGGTTTACCGAACACTGAAGCTTTCTTT
CASKEGLPNTEAFF
>TRBJ2-3|14|-|TRBV10-3|TRBD1
TGTGCCATCAGTGTGAGGGGGCCCGCAGATACGCAGTATTTT
CAISVRGPADTQYF
>TRBJ2-7|16|-|TRBV7-6|TRBD1
TGTGCCAGCAGCTTATCATGGGGACAGGGAATCTACGAGCAGTACTTC
CASSLSWGQGIYEQYF
>TRBJ2-1|14|few|TRBV11-3|TRBD2
TGTGCCAGCAGCTTAGCAGCGGGGTACAATGAGCAGTTCTTC
CASSLAAGYNEQFF
>TRBJ2-7|15|-|TRBV7-9|-
TGTGCCAGCGGGGAAAGAGGGCTGTATTCCTACGAGCAGTACTTC
CASGERGLYSYEQYF
>TRBJ1-5|15|-|TRBV5-1|-
TGCGCCAGCAGCGAGGAGCCGGGGGCAAATCAGCCCCAGCATTTT
CASSEEPGANQPQHF
>TRBJ2-7|13|-|TRBV5-1|-
TGCGCCAGCAGCTTACCACTTTCCTACGAGCAGTACTTC
CASSLPLSYEQYF
>TRBJ2-7|14|-|TRBV7-4|-
TGTGCCAGCAGCTTAGACCCCCCGATCTACGAGCAGTACTTC
CASSLDPPIYEQYF
>TRBJ1-2|13|-|TRBV5-1|-
TGCGCCAGCAGCTTGGCGGGGACCGATGGCTACACCTTC
CASSLAGTDGYTF
>TRBJ1-2|14|few|TRBV11-2|-
TGTGCCAGCAGCTCCCCGCGGCGGGGAGGGGGCTACACCTTC
CASSSPRRGGGYTF
>TRBJ1-5|13|-|TRBV2|-
TGTGCCAGCAGAGCAGGACTAAATCAGCCCCAGCATTTT
CASRAGLNQPQHF
>TRBJ1-2|18|-|TRBV11-2|TRBD1
TGTGCCAGCAGCCTTACCGGGACAGGGGGTCCGGTTAGGTTAGGCTACACCTTC
CASSLTGTGGPVRLGYTF
>TRBJ1-1|15|-|TRBV5-1|-
TGCGCCAGCAGCCCCAGGGGTGGGATGAACACTGAAGCTTTCTTT
CASSPRGGMNTEAFF
>TRBJ2-4|13|-|TRBV7-2|-
TGTGCCAGCAGCTCTAGCCCAGGGGGGCCTCAGTACTTC
CASSSSPGGPQYF
>TRBJ1-2|11|-|TRBV7-5|-
TGTGTCAGAAGCTTTTGTTCGGGCTACACCTTC
CVRSFCSGYTF
>TRBJ2-7|22|few|TRBV5-1|TRBD2
TGCGCCCGCAGCTCCTGGGGGAGCCGTACGGGACTAGCGGGGGGGACAACCTACGAGCAGTACTTC
CARSSWGSRTGLAGGTTYEQYF
>TRBJ1-2|15|few|TRBV11-2|-
TGTGCCAGCAGCTTAGATCCAGGGGCGACCTATGGCTACACCTTC
CASSLDPGATYGYTF
>TRBJ1-2|14|few|TRBV6-1|-
TGTGCCAGCAGCGTACGGGTCTCGGAGGAGGGCTACACCTTC
CASSVRVSEEGYTF
>TRBJ1-5|13|few|TRBV2|TRBD1
TGTGCCTCAGCGGGACAGGCCAATCAGCCCCAGCATTTT
CASAGQANQPQHF
>TRBJ2-7|11|medium-sized|TRBV29-1|TRBD1
TGCAGCGTCTACAGGGGTCACGAGCAGTACTTC
CSVYRGHEQYF
>TRBJ1-5|15|-|TRBV23-1|-
TGCGCCAGCAGTCTGCGGGGGTATCGCAATCAGCCCCAGCATTTT
CASSLRGYRNQPQHF
>TRBJ1-6|15|-|TRBV5-1|-
TGCGCCAGCAGCTCCGGACAGAGCCGTAATTCACCCCTCCACTTT
CASSSGQSRNSPLHF
>TRBJ2-5|13|few|TRBV7-8|-
TGTGCCAGCAGACGGACGCTTCAAGAGACCCAGTACTTC
CASRRTLQETQYF
>TRBJ1-6|13|many|TRBV11-2|-
TGTGCCAGCAGCTCGACTCTTAATTCACCCCTCCACTTT
CASSSTLNSPLHF
>TRBJ1-3|12|few|TRBV19|-
TGTGCCAGTAGCACTCAGGGATACGCCATATATTTT
CASSTQGYAIYF
>TRBJ2-1|14|-|TRBV5-1|-
TGCGCCAGCAGCTTGCCCTCGTCGGGGAATGAGCAGTTCTTC
CASSLPSSGNEQFF
>TRBJ1-2|14|-|TRBV5-1|-
TGCGCCAGCAGCTTGGACGGGACGGCGGATGGCTACACCTTC
CASSLDGTADGYTF
>TRBJ1-1|14|-|TRBV19|TRBD1
TGTGCCAGTAGTAGGACAGGGGTGAGCACTGAAGCTTTCTTT
CASSRTGVSTEAFF
>TRBJ1-1|13|-|TRBV5-1|-
TGCGCCAGCAGACAGCTCTCGGACACTGAAGCTTTCTTT
CASRQLSDTEAFF
>TRBJ1-5|16|-|TRBV10-3|TRBD1
TGTGCCATCAGTGATTGGACAGGGAGGGACAATCAGCCCCAGCATTTT
CAISDWTGRDNQPQHF
>TRBJ1-1|13|-|TRBV5-6|-
TGTGCCAGCAGCTTGGCCCCGAACACTGAAGCTTTCTTT
CASSLAPNTEAFF